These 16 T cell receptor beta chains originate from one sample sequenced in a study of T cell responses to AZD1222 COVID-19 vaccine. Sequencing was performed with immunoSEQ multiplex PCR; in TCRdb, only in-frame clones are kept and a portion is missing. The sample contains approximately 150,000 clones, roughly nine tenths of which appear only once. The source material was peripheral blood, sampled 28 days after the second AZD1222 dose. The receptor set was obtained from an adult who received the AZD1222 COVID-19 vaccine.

CDR3 sequence (DNA): TGTGCCAGCAGCTTCTCTTATTCAGATACGCAGTATTTT. It encodes CASSFSYSDTQYF. The chain combines TRBV7-2 with TRBJ2-3; no clear D gene. Trimming cost V 3 bases and J 4 bases, with 8 bases left between them. This CDR3 comprises 13 residues. Germline-derived CDR1 and CDR2 are SGHTA and FQGNSA.

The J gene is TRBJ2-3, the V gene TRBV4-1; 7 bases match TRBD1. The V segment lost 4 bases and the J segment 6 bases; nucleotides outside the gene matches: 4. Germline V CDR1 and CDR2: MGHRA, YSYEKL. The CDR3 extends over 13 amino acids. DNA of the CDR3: TGCGCCAGCAGCCGAAACAGGGGCGATACGCAGTATTTT. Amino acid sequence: CASSRNRGDTQYF.

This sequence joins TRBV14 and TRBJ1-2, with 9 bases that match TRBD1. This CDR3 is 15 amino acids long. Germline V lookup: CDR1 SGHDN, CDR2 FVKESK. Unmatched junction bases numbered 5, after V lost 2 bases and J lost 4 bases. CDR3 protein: CASSQYRGRPYGYTF. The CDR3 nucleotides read TGTGCCAGCAGCCAATACAGGGGGCGCCCCTATGGCTACACCTTC.

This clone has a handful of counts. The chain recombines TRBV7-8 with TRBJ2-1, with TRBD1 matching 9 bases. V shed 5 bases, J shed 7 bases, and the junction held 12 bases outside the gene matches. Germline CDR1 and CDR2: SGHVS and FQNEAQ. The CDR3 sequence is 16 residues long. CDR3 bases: TGTGCCAGCAGCCTACTGGGGGCACAGGGGGCAAATGAGCAGTTCTTC. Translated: CASSLLGAQGANEQFF.

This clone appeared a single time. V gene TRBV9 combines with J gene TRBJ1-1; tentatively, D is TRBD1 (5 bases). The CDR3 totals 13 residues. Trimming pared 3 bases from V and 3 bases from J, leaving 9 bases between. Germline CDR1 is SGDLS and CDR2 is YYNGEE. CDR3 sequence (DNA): TGTGCCAGCAGCGGCAGGGAGGACACTGAAGCTTTCTTT. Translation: CASSGREDTEAFF.

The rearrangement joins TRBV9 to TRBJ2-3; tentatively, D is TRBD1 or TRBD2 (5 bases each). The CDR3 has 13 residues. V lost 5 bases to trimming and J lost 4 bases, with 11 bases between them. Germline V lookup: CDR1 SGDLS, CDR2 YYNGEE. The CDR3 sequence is CASSGGPPDTQYF. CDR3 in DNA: TGTGCCAGCAGTGGGGGACCGCCAGATACGCAGTATTTT. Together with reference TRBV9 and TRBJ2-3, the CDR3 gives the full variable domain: DSGVTQTPKHLITATGQRVTLRCSPRSGDLSVYWYQQSLDQGLQFLIQYYNGEERAKGNILERFSAQQFPDLHSELNLSSLELGDSALYFCASSGGPPDTQYFGPGTRLTVL.

The CDR3 region is CATSRAAGTSGRLTYEQYF. In nucleotides, the CDR3 is TGTGCCACCAGCAGAGCTGCCGGGACTAGCGGACGTCTAACCTACGAGCAGTACTTC. V is TRBV15 and J is TRBJ2-7, with 11 bases that match TRBD2. Trimming took 1 base from V and 2 from J; bases not matched to a gene: 13. Germline V gene sequence: CDR1 LNHNV, CDR2 YYDKDF (reference sequence). The CDR3 length is 19 residues. Full variable domain (remainder filled in from reference TRBV15 and TRBJ2-7): DAMVIQNPRYQVTQFGKPVTLSCSQTLNHNVMYWYQQKSSQAPKLLFHYYDKDFNNEADTPDNFQSRRPNTSFCFLDIRSPGLGDTAMYLCATSRAAGTSGRLTYEQYFGPGTRLTVT.

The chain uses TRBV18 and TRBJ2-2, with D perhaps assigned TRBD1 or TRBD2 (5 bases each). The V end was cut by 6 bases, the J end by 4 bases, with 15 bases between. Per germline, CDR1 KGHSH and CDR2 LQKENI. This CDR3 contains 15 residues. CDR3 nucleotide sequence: TGTGCCAGCTCCCCGGGGCTACGAGGCACCGGGGAGCTGTTTTTT. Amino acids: CASSPGLRGTGELFF.

The CDR3 is CASSLSADVNYGYTF. CDR3 DNA: TGTGCCAGCAGCTTGTCGGCGGATGTTAACTATGGCTACACCTTC. The chain combines TRBV5-5 with TRBJ1-2; D gene ambiguous. V was clipped by 1 base and J by 1 base, with 11 bases between them. From germline, CDR1 is SGHKS and CDR2 YYEKEE (reference sequence). CDR3 length: 15 amino acids.

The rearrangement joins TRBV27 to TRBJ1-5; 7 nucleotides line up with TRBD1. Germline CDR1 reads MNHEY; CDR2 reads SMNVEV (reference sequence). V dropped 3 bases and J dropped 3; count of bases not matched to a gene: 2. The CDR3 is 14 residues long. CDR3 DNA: TGTGCCAGCAGTTTTACAGGGGCCAATCAGCCCCAGCATTTT. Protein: CASSFTGANQPQHF.

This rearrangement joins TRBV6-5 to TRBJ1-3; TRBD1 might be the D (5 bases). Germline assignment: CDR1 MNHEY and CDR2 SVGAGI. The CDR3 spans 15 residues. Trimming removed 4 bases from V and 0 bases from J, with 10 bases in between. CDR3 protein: CASSSTGDSGNTIYF. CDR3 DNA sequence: TGTGCCAGCAGTTCCACAGGAGACTCTGGAAACACCATATATTTT.

CDR3 sequence: CAWSVGYPRGRETEAFF. The CDR3 DNA is TGTGCCTGGAGTGTAGGTTATCCGAGGGGGCGTGAGACTGAAGCTTTCTTT. The chain recombines TRBV30 with TRBJ1-1; the match to TRBD1 covers 7 bases. The trim removed 0 bases at V and 5 bases at J, leaving 15 bases unmatched. CDR1 and CDR2 from the germline V gene are GTSNPN and SVGIG (reference sequence). There are 17 residues in the CDR3.

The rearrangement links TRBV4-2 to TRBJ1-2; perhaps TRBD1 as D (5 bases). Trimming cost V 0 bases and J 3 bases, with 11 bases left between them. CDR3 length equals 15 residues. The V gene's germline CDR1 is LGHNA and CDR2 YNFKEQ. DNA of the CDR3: TGTGCCAGCAGCCAAGATCTTCGGGGGTACTATGGCTACACCTTC. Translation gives CASSQDLRGYYGYTF.

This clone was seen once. This CDR3 is CASSIGEIEQFF. CDR3 coding DNA: TGTGCCAGTAGTATTGGCGAGATTGAGCAGTTCTTC. The chain has TRBV19 and TRBJ2-1; D not certain. CDR1 is LNHDA, CDR2 SQIVND, per germline (reference sequence). V lost 3 bases and J lost 9, with 9 bases in between. The CDR3 covers 12 residues. Together with reference TRBV19 and TRBJ2-1, the CDR3 gives the full variable domain: DGGITQSPKYLFRKEGQNVTLSCEQNLNHDAMYWYRQDPGQGLRLIYYSQIVNDFQKGDIAEGYSVSREKKESFPLTVTSAQKNPTAFYLCASSIGEIEQFFGPGTRLTVL.

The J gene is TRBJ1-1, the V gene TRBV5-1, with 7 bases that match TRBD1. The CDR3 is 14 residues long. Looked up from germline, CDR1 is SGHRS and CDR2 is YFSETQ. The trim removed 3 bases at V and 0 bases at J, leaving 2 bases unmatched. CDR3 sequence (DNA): TGCGCCAGCAGCTCCCAGGGGGTGAACACTGAAGCTTTCTTT. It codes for CASSSQGVNTEAFF.

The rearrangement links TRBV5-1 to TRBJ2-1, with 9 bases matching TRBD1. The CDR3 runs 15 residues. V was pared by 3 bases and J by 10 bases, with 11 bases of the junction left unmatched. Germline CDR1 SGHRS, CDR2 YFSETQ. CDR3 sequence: CASSSRQGGTMEQFF. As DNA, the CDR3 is TGCGCCAGCAGCTCACGACAGGGGGGGACGATGGAGCAGTTCTTC.